Listed here are 18 T cell receptor beta chains from one sample, sequenced in a study of monozygotic twins with inflammatory bowel disease. TCRdb re-called the 5' RACE reads, yielding one record per CDR3 amino acid sequence without DNA. This sample's table reports some 440,000 distinct CDR3 sequences. The specimen sequenced was blood. The source is a human donor with ulcerative colitis or Crohn's disease, or a healthy co-twin of an affected twin (not recorded which).

This rearrangement joins TRBV4-3 to TRBJ1-4; the D call from TCRdb, TRBD1, cannot be confirmed without DNA. There are 16 residues in the CDR3. CDR1 is LGHNA and CDR2 is YSLEER in the germline V gene. The CDR3 spells CASSQGGQGAGEKLFF.

The chain combines TRBV5-1 with TRBJ2-5; TCRdb returns TRBD1, unconfirmable since there is no DNA. CDR3 size: 14 residues. The V gene's germline CDR1 is SGHRS and CDR2 YFSETQ. CDR3 region: CASSFGDRGETQYF.

The V call is TRBV20-1, the J call TRBJ1-1. The germline V gene has CDR1 DFQATT and CDR2 SNEGSKA (reference sequence). This CDR3 is 13 amino acids long. CDR3 protein: CSASAFMNTEAFF.

This sequence joins TRBV5-6 and TRBJ2-2; there is no DNA to check the TCRdb D call of TRBD1. The germline V gene encodes CDR1 SGHDT and CDR2 YYEEEE. The CDR3 is made up of 14 amino acids. CDR3 sequence: CASSFVGDTGELFF.

The V and J genes are TRBV27 and TRBJ2-7. The germline V gene encodes CDR1 MNHEY and CDR2 SMNVEV (reference sequence). The CDR3 length is 15 residues. The CDR3 reads CASSPKRNGVYEQYF.

This CDR3 is CATQDRGQYEQYF. The rearrangement uses TRBV7-9 and TRBJ2-7; TCRdb names TRBD1, which stays unverified in the absence of DNA. The CDR3 extends over 13 amino acids. Germline V gives CDR1 SEHNR, CDR2 FQNEAQ (reference sequence). Filled out from reference TRBV7-9 and TRBJ2-7, the complete variable domain reads DTGVSQNPRHKITKRGQNVTFRCDPISEHNRLYWYRQTLGQGPEFLTYFQNEAQLEKSRLLSDRFSAERPKGSFSTLEIQRTEQGDSAMYLCATQDRGQYEQYFGPGTRLTVT.

This chain uses TRBV7-8 with TRBJ2-3; the TCRdb call, TRBD1, lacks DNA for checking. The CDR3 length is 14 residues. The germline V gene has CDR1 SGHVS and CDR2 FQNEAQ. The CDR3 protein is CASSLALGLDTQYF.

The chain combines TRBV27 with TRBJ1-2. In germline, CDR1 is MNHEY, CDR2 SMNVEV (reference sequence). This CDR3 spans 13 amino acids. CDR3 region: CASSASGIFGYTF.

The chain joins TRBV27 to TRBJ2-7; TCRdb's D call of TRBD1 is untestable without DNA. Germline V lookup: CDR1 MNHEY, CDR2 SMNVEV (reference sequence). This CDR3 is built from 14 residues. The CDR3 spells CASSKTPVPYEQYF.

V and J are TRBV10-2 and TRBJ1-5. Germline lookup yields CDR1 WSHSY and CDR2 SAAADI. The CDR3 has 15 amino acids. This CDR3 is CASSESGDGNQPQHF.

The J gene is TRBJ2-3, the V gene TRBV7-3; the TCRdb call, TRBD2, lacks DNA for checking. This CDR3 spans 16 amino acids. CDR1 is SGHTA, CDR2 FQGTGA, per germline. This CDR3 reads CASSLGVAGPTDTQYF.

The chain couples TRBV6-2 or TRBV6-3 to TRBJ2-1; TCRdb lists TRBD1, though no DNA is available to test this call. CDR3 length: 12 residues. CDR1 is MNHEY and CDR2 is SVGEGT in the germline V gene. This chain's CDR3 is CASTKPRGEQFF.

The gene calls are TRBV11-2 and TRBJ2-1; the TRBD2 assignment by TCRdb is unverifiable without DNA. The length of the CDR3 is 16 residues. The germline V gene encodes CDR1 SGHAT and CDR2 FQNNGV. CDR3 sequence reads: CASSLGLDSYYNEQFF.

J is TRBJ2-1 and V is TRBV5-5; the TRBD1 assignment by TCRdb is unverifiable without DNA. Germline loops: CDR1 SGHKS, CDR2 YYEKEE (reference sequence). This CDR3 has 15 amino acids. CDR3 loop: CASSLDWTGVDEQFF.

CDR3 residues: CASSFPLGETGSDEQFF. The genes are TRBV5-1 and TRBJ2-1; TCRdb lists TRBD1, though no DNA is available to test this call. The CDR3 runs 17 residues. CDR1 and CDR2 (germline): SGHRS, YFSETQ. The full variable domain, with the rest looked up from reference TRBV5-1 and TRBJ2-1, is KAGVTQTPRYLIKTRGQQVTLSCSPISGHRSVSWYQQTPGQGLQFLFEYFSETQRNKGNFPGRFSGRQFSNSRSEMNVSTLELGDSALYLCASSFPLGETGSDEQFFGPGTRLTVL.

The CDR3 spells CASSLYLPGSGANVLTF. The V and J genes are TRBV11-2 and TRBJ2-6. Looked up from germline, CDR1 is SGHAT and CDR2 is FQNNGV. This CDR3 region has 17 residues.

The CDR3 sequence: CAIVETTHYNEQFF. This chain uses TRBV10-3 with TRBJ2-1. This CDR3 is 14 amino acids long. In germline, CDR1 is ENHRY, CDR2 SYGVKD.

The rearrangement links TRBV10-3 to TRBJ2-7; as DNA is missing, the TRBD1 call by TCRdb cannot be tested. This CDR3 contains 15 residues. The germline CDR1 and CDR2 sequences are ENHRY and SYGVKD. The CDR3 is CAISEGQAGAYEQYF.